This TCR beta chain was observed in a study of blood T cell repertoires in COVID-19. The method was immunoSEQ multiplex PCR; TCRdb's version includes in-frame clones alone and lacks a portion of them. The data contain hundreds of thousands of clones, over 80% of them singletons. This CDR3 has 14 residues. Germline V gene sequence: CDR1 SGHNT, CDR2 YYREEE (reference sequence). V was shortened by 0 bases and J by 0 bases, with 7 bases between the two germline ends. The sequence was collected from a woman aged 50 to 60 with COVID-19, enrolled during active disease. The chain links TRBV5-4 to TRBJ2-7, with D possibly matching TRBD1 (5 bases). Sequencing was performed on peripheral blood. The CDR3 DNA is TGTGCCAGCAGCTTGGTAGACAGCTCCTACGAGCAGTACTTC. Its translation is CASSLVDSSYEQYF.